This TCR beta chain was documented in a study of cytomegalovirus exposure and HLA in healthy donors. In the study overall: The platform used for the 120 or so validation repertoires matched that of the 500 to 850 first-cohort repertoires, a later analysis reported. Regarding the study as a whole: Most sequenced TCRs were rare (though some public TCRs occurred in many donors). Subsequent analysis of the roughly 120 validation repertoires found a tendency for first-cohort TCR clusters to co-occur.

The protocol was immunoSEQ multiplex PCR, while the TCRdb copy is restricted to in-frame clones and leaves out a portion. The sample consists of roughly 150,000 clones, 86% of them appearing once. A remark on this clone: What it recognizes is unknown.

Trimming removed 0 bases at V and 5 bases at J, with 11 bases between. The germline V gene encodes CDR1 LNHDA and CDR2 SQIVND (reference sequence). This CDR3 has 15 residues. Material for sequencing was PBMCs. This clonotype was sampled from a woman under 40 in good health and CMV-seronegative. The chain recombines TRBV19 with TRBJ1-5; D uncertain. The CDR3 region is CASSIDWSGDQPQHF. The CDR3 nucleotides read TGTGCCAGTAGTATAGATTGGTCCGGGGATCAGCCCCAGCATTTT.